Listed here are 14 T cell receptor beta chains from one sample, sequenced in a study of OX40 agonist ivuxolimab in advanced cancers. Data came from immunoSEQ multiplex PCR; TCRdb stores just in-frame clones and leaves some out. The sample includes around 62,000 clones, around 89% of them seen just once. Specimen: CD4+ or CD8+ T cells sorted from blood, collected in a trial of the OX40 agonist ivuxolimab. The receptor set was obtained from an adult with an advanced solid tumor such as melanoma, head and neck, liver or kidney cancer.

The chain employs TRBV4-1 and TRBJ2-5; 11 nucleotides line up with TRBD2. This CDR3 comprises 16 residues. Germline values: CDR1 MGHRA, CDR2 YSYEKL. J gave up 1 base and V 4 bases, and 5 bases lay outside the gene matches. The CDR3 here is CASSRGLAGPQETQYF. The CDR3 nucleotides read TGCGCCAGCAGCCGAGGACTAGCGGGCCCCCAAGAGACCCAGTACTTC.

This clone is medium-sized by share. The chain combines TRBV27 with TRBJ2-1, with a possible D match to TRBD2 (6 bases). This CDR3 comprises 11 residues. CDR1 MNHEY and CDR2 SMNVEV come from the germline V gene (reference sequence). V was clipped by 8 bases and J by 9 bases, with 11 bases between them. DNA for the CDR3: TGTGCCAGCCGGGGGACGAGTGAGCAGTTCTTC. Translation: CASRGTSEQFF.

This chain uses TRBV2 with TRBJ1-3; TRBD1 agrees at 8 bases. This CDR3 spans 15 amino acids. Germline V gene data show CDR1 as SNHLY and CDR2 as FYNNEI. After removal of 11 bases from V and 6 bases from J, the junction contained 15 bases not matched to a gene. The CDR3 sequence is CASQGGAGRENTIYF. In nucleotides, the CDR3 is TGTGCCTCACAGGGGGGGGCTGGAAGGGAAAACACCATATATTTT. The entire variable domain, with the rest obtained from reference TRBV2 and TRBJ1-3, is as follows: EPEVTQTPSHQVTQMGQEVILRCVPISNHLYFYWYRQILGQKVEFLVSFYNNEISEKSEIFDDQFSVERPDGSNFTLKIRSTKLEDSAMYFCASQGGAGRENTIYFGEGSWLTVV.

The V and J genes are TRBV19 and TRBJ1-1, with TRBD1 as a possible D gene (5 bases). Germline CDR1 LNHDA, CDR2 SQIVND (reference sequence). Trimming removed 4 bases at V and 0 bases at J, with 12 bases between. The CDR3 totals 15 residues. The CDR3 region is CASSTPRGLNTEAFF. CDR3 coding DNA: TGTGCCAGTAGTACCCCACGGGGCCTGAACACTGAAGCTTTCTTT. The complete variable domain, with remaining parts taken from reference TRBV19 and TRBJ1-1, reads DGGITQSPKYLFRKEGQNVTLSCEQNLNHDAMYWYRQDPGQGLRLIYYSQIVNDFQKGDIAEGYSVSREKKESFPLTVTSAQKNPTAFYLCASSTPRGLNTEAFFGQGTRLTVV.

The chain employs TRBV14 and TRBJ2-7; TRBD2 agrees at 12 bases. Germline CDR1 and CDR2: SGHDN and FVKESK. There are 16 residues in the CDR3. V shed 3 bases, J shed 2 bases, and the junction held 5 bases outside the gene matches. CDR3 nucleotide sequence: TGTGCCAGCAGCCAGACTAGCGGGAGCACCCCCTACGAGCAGTACTTC. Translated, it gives CASSQTSGSTPYEQYF.

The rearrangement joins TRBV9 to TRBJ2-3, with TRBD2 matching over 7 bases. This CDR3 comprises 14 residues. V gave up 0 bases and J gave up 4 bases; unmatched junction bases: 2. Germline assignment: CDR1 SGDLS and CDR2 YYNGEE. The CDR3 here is CASSVAGGSDTQYF. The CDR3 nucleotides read TGTGCCAGCAGCGTAGCGGGAGGATCAGATACGCAGTATTTT.

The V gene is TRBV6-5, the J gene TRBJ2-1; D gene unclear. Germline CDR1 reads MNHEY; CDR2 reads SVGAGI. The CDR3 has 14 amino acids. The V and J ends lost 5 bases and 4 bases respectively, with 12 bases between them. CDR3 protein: CASSQLDSYNEQFF. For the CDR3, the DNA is TGTGCCAGCAGTCAACTTGACTCGTACAATGAGCAGTTCTTC.

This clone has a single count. CDR3 amino acids: CASSPGRALYEQYF. CDR3 sequence (DNA): TGTGCCAGCAGCCCCGGGAGGGCCCTCTACGAGCAGTACTTC. V and J are TRBV13 and TRBJ2-7, with 8 bases identical to TRBD2. In germline, CDR1 is PRHDT, CDR2 FYEKMQ (reference sequence). The V segment lost 5 bases and the J segment 3 bases; nucleotides outside the gene matches: 6. The CDR3 runs 14 residues.

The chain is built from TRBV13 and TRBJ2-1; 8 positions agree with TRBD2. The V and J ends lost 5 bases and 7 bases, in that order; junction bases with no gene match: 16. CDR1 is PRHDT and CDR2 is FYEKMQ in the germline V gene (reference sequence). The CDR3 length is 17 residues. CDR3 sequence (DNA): TGTGCCAGCAGCCCCTCCGGGACTAGGCAAGGGTGGAATGAGCAGTTCTTC. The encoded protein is CASSPSGTRQGWNEQFF.

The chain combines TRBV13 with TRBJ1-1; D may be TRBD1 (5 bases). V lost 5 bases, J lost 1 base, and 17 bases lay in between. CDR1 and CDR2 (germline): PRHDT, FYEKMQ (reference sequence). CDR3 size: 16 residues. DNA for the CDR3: TGTGCCAGCAGCCCCGGGGGGGAAAATCCGAACACTGAAGCTTTCTTT. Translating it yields CASSPGGENPNTEAFF.

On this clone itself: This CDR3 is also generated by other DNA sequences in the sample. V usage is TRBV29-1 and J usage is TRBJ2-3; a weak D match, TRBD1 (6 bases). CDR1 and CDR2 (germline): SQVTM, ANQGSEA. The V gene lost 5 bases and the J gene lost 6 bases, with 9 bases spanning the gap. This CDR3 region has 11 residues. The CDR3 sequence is CSVYRGDTQYF. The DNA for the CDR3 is TGCAGCGTTTATAGGGGGGATACGCAGTATTTT.

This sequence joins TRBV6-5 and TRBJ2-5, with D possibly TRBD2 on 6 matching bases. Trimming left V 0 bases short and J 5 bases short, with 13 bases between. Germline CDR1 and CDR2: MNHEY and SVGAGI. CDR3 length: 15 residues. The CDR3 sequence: CASSYSMGGRETQYF. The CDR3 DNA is TGTGCCAGCAGTTACTCGATGGGGGGACGGGAGACCCAGTACTTC.

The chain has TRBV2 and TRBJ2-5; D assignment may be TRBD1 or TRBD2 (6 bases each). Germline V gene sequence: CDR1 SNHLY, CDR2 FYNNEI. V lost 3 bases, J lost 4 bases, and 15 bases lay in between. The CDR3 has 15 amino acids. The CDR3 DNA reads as TGTGCCAGCAGTGAGGTGGGGGGCCGGTCAGAGACCCAGTACTTC. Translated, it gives CASSEVGGRSETQYF.

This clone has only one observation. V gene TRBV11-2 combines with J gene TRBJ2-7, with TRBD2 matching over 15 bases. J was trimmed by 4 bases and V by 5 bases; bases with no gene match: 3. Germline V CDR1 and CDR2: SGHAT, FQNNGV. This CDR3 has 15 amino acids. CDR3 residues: CASSEGLAGGYEQYF. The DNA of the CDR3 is TGTGCCAGCAGCGAAGGACTAGCGGGAGGGTACGAGCAGTACTTC.